This T cell receptor (beta chain) was documented in a study of T-cell reconstitution after alpha-beta-depleted transplantation in children (dated by TCRdb to 2016 to 2017). Regarding the research as a whole: Using TCR repertoire profiling, the study quantitatively followed how T-cell immune reconstitution unfolded in children after TCRalphabeta/CD19-depleted allogeneic hematopoietic cell transplantation. Study-wide conclusions, independent of this receptor: Apparently early alphabetaT-cell count recovery about two months after transplant reportedly relied on only several hundred rapidly expanded clones derived from non-depleted graft cells. Over subsequent months, a decline in hyperexpanded clone frequencies was noted, and after one year, T-cell counts and TCRbeta diversity were mostly ascribed to newly produced T cells. In some patients, the high TCRbeta diversity seen at day 60 was put down to recipient T cells and intrathymic progenitors that had survived conditioning.

Explained via the paper, the treatment or condition label denotes: allogeneic hematopoietic cell transplantation with graft depleted of TCRalphabeta T cells and CD19 B cells. The transplant recipients were children given TCRalphabeta/CD19-depleted allogeneic hematopoietic cell grafts. This clonotype came up many times. The antigen it binds to is not known. No base qualities exist here, and no much larger clone lies one base off it. The method was PCR. Data came from an Illumina HiSeq 2500. Molecular barcoding was employed in the preparation of TCR libraries, with unique molecular identifiers being used to normalize TCRbeta repertoire quantification. Clones were called with MiXCR by TCRdb after fastp trimmed the public reads at Q25, and only in-frame beta chains were retained. Each CDR3 protein appears once, grouped with its most common genes and DNA. In this sample the table shows about 350,000 distinct CDR3 sequences, 15% to 20% of which occur a single time. The top ten clones comprise roughly two fifths of the sample.

The V and J ends are trimmed by 3 bases and 1 base, leaving 7 bases between them. The CDR3 spans 13 residues, from the cysteine through the phenylalanine. Just CDR3 DNA is preserved here, 39 bases in frame from base 1. As encoded in the germline V gene, CDR1 is LGHNA while CDR2 is YSLEER. This chain is built from TRBV4-3 and TRBJ2-7, with no confidently assigned D gene. This clonotype was obtained from a male patient under 10 years old who had a stem cell transplant for acute lymphoblastic leukemia, so the T cells may come from the graft donor. The sequenced sample was PBMCs, mostly from graft donor cells, obtained 360 days after TCRalphabeta/CD19-depleted stem cell transplant. At the DNA level, the sequence is TGCGCCAGCAGCCACCGACGGTCCTACGAGCAGTACTTC. The resulting protein is CASSHRRSYEQYF.